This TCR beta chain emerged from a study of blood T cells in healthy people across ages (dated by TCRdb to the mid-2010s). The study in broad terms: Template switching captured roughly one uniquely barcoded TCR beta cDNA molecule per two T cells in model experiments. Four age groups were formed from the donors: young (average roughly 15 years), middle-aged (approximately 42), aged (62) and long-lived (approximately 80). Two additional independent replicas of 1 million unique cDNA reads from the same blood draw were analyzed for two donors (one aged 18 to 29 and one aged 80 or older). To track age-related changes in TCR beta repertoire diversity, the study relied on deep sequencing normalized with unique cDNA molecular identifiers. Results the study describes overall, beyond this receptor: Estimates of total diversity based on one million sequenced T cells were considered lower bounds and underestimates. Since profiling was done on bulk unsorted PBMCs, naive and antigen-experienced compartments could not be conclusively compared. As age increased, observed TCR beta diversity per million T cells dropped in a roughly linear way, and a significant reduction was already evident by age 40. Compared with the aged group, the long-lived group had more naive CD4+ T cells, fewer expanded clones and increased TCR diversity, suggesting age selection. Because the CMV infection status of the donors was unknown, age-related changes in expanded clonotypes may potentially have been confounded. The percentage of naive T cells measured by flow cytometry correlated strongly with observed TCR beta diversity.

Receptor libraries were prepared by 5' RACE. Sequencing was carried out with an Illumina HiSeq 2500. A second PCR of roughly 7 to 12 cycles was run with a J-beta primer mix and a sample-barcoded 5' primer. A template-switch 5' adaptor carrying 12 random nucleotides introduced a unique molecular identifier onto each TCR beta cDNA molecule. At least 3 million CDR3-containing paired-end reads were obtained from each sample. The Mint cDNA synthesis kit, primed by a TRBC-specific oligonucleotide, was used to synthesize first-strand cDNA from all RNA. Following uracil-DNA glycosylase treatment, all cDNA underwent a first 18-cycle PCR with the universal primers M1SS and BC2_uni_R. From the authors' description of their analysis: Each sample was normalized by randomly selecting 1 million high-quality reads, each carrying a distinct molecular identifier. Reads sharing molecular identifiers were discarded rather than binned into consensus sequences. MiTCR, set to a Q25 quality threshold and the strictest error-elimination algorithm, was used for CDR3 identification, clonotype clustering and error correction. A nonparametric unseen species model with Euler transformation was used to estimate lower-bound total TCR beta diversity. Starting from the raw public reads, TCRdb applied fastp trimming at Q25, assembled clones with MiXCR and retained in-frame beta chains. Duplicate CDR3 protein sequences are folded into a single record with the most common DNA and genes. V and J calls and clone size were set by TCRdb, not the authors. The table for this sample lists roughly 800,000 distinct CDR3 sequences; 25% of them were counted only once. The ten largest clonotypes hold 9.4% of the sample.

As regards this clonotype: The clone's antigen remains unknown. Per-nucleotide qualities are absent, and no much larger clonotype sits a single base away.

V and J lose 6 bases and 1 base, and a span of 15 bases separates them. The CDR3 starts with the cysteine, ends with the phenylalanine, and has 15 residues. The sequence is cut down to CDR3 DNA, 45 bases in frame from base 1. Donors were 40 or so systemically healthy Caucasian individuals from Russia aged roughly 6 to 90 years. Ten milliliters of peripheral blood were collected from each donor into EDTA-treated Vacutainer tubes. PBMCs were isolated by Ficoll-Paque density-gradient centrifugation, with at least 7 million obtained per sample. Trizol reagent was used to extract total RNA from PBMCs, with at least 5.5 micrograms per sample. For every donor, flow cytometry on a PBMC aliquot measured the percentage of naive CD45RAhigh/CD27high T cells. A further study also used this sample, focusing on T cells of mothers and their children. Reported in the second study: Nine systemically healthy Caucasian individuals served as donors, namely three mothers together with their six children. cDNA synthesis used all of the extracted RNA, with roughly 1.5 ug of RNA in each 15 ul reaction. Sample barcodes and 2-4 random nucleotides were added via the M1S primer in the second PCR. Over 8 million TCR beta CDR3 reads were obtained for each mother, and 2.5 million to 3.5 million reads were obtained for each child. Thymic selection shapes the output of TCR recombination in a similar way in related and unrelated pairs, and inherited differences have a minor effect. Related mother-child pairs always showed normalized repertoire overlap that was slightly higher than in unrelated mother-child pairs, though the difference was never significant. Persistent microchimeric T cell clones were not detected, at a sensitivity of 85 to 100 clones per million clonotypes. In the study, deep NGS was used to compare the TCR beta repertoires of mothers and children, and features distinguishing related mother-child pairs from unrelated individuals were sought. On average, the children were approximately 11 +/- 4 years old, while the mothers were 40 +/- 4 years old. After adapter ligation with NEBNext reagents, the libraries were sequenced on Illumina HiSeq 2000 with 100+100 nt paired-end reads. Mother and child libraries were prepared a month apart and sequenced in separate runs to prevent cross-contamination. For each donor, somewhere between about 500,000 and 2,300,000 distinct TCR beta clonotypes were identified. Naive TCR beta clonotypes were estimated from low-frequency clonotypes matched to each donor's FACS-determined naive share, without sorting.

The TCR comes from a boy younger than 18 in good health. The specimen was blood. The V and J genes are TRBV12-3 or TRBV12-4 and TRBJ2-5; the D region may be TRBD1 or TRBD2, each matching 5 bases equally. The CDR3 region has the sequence CASRPEGSAQETQYF. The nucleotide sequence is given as TGTGCCAGCAGGCCCGAGGGGAGCGCCCAAGAGACCCAGTACTTC.